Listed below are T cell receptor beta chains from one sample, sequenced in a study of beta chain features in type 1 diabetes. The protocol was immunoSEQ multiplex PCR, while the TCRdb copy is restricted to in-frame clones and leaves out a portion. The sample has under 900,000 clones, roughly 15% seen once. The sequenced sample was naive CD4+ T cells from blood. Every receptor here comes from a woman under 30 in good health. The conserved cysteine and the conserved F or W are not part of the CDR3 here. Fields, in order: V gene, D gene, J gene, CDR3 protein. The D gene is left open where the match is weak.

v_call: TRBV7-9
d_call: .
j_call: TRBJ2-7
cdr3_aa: ASSLVADPVHEQY

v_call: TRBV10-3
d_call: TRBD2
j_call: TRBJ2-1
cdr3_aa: ATNRLAGGNEQF

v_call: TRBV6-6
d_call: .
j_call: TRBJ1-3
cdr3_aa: ASSGTLGGNTIY

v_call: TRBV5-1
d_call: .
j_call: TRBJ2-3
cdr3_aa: ASSLAADSTDTQY

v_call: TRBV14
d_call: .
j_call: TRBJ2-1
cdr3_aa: ASSQVLARNEQF

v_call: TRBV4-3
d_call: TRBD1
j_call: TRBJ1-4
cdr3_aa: ASSHSGTGSEKLF

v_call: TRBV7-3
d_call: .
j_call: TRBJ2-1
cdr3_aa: ASSFLGPGNEQF

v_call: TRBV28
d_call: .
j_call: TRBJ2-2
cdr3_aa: ASSPPNTGELF

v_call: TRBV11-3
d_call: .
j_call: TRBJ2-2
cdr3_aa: ASSSRALNTGELF

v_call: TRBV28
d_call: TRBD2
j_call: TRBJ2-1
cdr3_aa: ASSLGRGEGEQF

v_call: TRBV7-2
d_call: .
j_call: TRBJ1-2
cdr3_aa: ASSVQGNYGYT

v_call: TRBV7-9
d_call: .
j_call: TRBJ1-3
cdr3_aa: ASSLRADRHSGNTIY

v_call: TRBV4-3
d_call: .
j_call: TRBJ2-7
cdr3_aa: ASSQDARYGQY

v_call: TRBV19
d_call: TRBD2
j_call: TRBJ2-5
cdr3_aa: ASERLAGAEETQY

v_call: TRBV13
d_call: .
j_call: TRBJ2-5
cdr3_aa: ASSFGLSAETQY

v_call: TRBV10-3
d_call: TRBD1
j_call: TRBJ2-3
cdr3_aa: AISASTGFTDTQY

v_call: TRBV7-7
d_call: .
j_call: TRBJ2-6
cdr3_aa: ASSLDRAGVLT

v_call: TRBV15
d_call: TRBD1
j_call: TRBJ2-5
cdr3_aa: ATSIDREFGTQY

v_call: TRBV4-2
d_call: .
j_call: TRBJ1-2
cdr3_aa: ASSPGRTFAGLYGYT

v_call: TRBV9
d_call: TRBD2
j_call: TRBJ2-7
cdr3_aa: ASSVGLAASYEQY

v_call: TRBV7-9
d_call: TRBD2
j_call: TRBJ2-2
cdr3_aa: ASSRPTSGITGELF

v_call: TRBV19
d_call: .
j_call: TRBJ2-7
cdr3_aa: ASSNTEGYEQY

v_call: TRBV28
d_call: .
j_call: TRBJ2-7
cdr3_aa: ASRTENSYEQY

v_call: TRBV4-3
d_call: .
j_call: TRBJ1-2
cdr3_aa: ASSQDQVTGTTPYT

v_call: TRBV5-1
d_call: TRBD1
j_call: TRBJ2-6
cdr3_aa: ASSLGQGAGGANVLT

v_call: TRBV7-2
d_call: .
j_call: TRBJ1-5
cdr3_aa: ASSLLPFPSNQPQH

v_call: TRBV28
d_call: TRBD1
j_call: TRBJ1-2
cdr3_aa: ASSPPDRVYGYT

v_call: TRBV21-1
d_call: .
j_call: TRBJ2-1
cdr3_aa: ASRRRQGFSGDEQF

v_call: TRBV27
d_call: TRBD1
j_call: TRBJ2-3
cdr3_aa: ASSSRQGFTDTQY

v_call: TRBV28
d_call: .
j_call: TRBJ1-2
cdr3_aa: ASSWRAAYGYT

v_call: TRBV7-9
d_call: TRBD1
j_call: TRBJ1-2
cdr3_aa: ASSFPGQGESYGYT

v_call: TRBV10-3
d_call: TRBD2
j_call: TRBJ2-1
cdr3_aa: AISKGLAGETNEQF

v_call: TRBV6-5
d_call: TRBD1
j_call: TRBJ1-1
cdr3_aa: ASSDRVSQAF

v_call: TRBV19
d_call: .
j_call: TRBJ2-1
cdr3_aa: ASSIESSSYNEQF

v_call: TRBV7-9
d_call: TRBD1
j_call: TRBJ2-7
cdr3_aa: ASSLPNRGAHSYEQY

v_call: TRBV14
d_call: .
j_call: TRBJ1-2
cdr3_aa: ASSHGSNYGYT

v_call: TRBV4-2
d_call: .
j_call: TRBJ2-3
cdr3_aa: ASSQLTSTDTDTQY

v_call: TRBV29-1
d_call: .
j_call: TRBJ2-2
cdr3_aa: SVGASTGNTGELF

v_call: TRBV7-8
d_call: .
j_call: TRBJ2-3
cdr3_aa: ASSLVVGEGTQY

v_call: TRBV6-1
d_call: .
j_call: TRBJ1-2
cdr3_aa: ASSEAGGFWSYGYT

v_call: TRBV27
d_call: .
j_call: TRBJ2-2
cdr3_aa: ASSARQGGDATGELF

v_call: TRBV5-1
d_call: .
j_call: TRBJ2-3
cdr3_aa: ASQRTFGVPQSITDTQY

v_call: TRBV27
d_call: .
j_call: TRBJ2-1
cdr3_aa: ASSFLGVFDEQF

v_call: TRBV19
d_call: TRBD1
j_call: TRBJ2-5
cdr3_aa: ASSTGQSGETQY

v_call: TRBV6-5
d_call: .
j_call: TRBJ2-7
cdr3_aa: ASSFVAGSYEQY

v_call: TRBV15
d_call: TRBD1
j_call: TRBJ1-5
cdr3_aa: ATSSGTGGNQPQH

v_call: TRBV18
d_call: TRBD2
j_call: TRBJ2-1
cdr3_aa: ASSSRESYNEQF

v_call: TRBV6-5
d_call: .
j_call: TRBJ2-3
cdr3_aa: ASRPDGNTQY

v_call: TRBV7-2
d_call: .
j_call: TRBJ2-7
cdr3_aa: ASSLAGRNEQY

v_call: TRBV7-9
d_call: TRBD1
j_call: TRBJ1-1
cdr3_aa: ASSTFPRGKKGANTEAF

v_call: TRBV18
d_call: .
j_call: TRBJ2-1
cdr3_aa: ASSPLAKTYNEQF

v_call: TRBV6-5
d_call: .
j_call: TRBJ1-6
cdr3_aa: ASSYGANSPLH

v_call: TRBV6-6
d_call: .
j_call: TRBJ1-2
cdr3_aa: ASSYSRDNGGYT

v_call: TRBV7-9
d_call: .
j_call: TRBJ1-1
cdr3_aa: ASSLEGNTEAF

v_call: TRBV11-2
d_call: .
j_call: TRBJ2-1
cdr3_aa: ASSSVGNEQF

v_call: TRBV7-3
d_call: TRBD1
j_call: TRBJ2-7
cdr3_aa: ASSSGTGEEQY

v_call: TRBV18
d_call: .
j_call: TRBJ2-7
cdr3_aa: ASSPLLGHEQY

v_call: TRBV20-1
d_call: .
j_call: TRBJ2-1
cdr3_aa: STLGYNEQF

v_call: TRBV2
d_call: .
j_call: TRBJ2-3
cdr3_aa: ASSPGQNQYTDTQY

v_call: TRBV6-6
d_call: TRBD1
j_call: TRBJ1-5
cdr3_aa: ASRGQGNQPQH